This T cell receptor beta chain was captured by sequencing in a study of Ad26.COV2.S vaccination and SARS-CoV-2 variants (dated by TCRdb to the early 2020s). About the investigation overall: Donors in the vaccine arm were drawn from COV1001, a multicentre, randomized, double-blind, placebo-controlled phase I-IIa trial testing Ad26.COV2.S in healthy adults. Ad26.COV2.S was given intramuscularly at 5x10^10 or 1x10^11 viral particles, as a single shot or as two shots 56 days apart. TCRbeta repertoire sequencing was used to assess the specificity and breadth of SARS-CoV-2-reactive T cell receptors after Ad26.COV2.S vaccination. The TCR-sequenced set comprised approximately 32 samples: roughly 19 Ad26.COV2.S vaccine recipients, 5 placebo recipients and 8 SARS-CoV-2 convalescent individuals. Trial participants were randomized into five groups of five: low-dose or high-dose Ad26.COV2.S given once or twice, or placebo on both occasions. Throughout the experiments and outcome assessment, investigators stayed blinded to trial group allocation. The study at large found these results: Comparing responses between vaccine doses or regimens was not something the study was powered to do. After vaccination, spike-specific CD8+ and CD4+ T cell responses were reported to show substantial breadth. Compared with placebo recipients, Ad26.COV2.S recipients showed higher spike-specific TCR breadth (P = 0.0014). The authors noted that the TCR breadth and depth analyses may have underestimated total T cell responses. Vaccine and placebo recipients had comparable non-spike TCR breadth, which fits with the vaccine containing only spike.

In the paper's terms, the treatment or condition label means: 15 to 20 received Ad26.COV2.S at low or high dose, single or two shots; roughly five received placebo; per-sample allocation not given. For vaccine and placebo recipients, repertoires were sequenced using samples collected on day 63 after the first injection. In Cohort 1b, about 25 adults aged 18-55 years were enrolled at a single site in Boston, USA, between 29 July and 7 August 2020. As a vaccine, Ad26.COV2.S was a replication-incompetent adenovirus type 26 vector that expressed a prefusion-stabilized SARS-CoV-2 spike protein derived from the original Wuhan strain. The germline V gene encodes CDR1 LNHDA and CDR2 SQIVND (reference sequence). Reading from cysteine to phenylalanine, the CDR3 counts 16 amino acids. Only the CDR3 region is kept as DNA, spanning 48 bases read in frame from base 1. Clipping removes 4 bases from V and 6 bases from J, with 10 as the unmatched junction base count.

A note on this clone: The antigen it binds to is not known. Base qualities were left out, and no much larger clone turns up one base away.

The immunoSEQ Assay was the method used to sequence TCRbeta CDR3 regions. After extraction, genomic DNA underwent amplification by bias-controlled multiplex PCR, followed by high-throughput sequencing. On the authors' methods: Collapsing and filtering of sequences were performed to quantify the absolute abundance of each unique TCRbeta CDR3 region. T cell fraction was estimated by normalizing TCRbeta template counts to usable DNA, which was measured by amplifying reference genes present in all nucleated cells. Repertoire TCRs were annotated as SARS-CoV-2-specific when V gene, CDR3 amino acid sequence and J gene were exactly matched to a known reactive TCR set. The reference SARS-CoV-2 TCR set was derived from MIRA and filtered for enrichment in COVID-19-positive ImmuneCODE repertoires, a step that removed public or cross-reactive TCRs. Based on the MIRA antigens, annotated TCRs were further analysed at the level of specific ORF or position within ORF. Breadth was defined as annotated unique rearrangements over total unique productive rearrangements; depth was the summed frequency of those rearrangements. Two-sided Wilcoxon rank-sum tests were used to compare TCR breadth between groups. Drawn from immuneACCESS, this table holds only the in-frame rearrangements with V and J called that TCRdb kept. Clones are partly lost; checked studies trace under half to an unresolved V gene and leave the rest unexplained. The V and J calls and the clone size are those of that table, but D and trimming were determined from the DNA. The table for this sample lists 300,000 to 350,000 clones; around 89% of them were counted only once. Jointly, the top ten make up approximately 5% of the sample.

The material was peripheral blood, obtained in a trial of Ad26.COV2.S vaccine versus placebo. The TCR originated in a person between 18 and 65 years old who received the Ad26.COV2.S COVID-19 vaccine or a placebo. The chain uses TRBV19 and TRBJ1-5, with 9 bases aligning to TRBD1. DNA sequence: TGTGCCAGTAGTACCTATCACAGGGGGCGCGGTCAGCCCCAGCATTTT. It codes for CASSTYHRGRGQPQHF.